This TCR beta chain was retrieved from a study of Graves' ophthalmopathy and Graves' hyperthyroidism (dated by TCRdb to the late 2010s). Context from the whole study: Peripheral blood samples were taken at the time of initial diagnosis, before any treatment was given. T-cell repertoires of thyroid tissue and blood were compared in about six hyperthyroidism patients. An independent validation cohort was composed of around 19 hyperthyroidism patients and about 16 patients who later progressed from hyperthyroidism to ophthalmopathy. The approximately 98 discovery patients were randomly divided into training and test sets at a 7:3 ratio. In total, under 150 blood samples were TCR-sequenced: approximately 42 ophthalmopathy, some 75 hyperthyroidism and approximately 17 hyperthyroidism-to-ophthalmopathy patients. Once sampling was done, hyperthyroidism patients were given methimazole at a starting dose of 30 mg daily, while ophthalmopathy patients were given high-dose intravenous methylprednisolone. To explore V-J signatures distinguishing ophthalmopathy from hyperthyroidism, a discovery set of roughly 100 patients (about 41 ophthalmopathy, roughly 56 stable hyperthyroidism) was enrolled. The study used TCR beta repertoire signatures to distinguish Graves' ophthalmopathy from Graves' hyperthyroidism and to predict progression to ophthalmopathy. Paper-wide results and their limitations: Ophthalmopathy was separated from stable hyperthyroidism by the 13-signature model with 85% to 90% sensitivity and 81.08% specificity in cross-validation and with 80%/75% in the test set. No statistical method was used to predetermine the sample size, and group allocation was not hidden from the investigators. In validation, the model predicted ophthalmopathy progression with about 71% sensitivity and less than 80% specificity; approximately 12 predicted patients were CT-confirmed with GO in a median of approximately 6.5 months. Among expanded thyroid clonotypes with frequency above 0.001, most also showed up in blood, which suggests that blood repertoires may reflect the thyroid immune response.

There are many counts of this clonotype. Which antigen it targets is not known. The record has no base qualities; no much larger clone is one base away. The ophthalmopathy patients had moderately to severely active disease, with a Clinical Activity Score of 3 or higher, a NOSPECS grade of 4 or higher, and a disease duration of less than 3 months. Patients with other autoimmune diseases, uncontrolled infections, pregnancy or lactation were excluded. Clinical symptoms, serum thyroxine, TRAb, thyroid ultrasound and orbital computed tomography formed the basis of the diagnosis. Using Ficoll-Paque density gradient centrifugation, PBMCs were isolated from over 8.5 ml of fresh peripheral blood. Total RNA was extracted with Trizol reagent and quality-checked on an Agilent 2100 Bioanalyzer. TCR beta CDR3 regions were amplified from RNA transcripts for repertoire sequencing. The first round of RT-PCR was done with HTBI primers and the Qiagen OneStep RT-PCR kit, and was followed by a second round of multiplex PCR, then size selection and purification. The libraries underwent paired-end sequencing with 100 bp reads on an Illumina HiSeq2000. The study's processing was this. SOAPnuke was used to process the reads, throwing out any read that had adapters, had uncalled bases, had a mean Phred below 15, or lacked an exact constant-primer or identifier match. COPE v1.2.5 was used to merge the high-quality paired reads. Each unique nucleotide sequence was defined as a clonotype, and clonotypes were aligned to IMGT TRB V, D and J references with MiTCR v1.1. Analysis was restricted to V-J combinations with a frequency above 0.0001, which covered 99% to 99.2% of repertoires. For each V-J combination, a TCR clonal expansion and chaos score was defined as the ratio of F50 clonal expansion to chaos observed in the TCRdist matrix. Welch's t-statistics and random forest were used to narrow the features down to 13 V-J combinations, which were then fed into a naive Bayes classifier. Thyroid-blood repertoire similarity was quantified with the Morisita-Horn index. The raw public data were reprocessed by TCRdb itself: fastp quality trimming at Q25, MiXCR clonotype calling, in-frame beta chains only. Rows matching on CDR3 protein sequence are summarized as one entry with the most common DNA and genes. What appears here as the V and J calls and clone size reflects TCRdb's work, not the paper's. Present in this sample are approximately 480,000 distinct CDR3 sequences, around 14% of which were seen just once. The ten largest clones represent about a tenth of the sample.

V is clipped by 1 base and J by 3 bases, and the sequence between their germline boundaries is 7 bases long. From cysteine to phenylalanine, the CDR3 is 13 amino acids long. Of the read, only the CDR3 DNA is kept; its 39 bases are in frame from base 1. The germline V gene supplies CDR1 MNHNS and CDR2 SASEGT. The V and J genes are TRBV6-1 and TRBJ2-7, with no confident D gene call. This receptor was taken from a young woman with Graves' ophthalmopathy. Donor details come from another sample of the same person, matched by shared clones. Sequencing was done on a sample of blood. DNA sequence: TGTGCCAGCAGTGAAGTAGGCGACTACGAGCAGTACTTC. It translates as CASSEVGDYEQYF.